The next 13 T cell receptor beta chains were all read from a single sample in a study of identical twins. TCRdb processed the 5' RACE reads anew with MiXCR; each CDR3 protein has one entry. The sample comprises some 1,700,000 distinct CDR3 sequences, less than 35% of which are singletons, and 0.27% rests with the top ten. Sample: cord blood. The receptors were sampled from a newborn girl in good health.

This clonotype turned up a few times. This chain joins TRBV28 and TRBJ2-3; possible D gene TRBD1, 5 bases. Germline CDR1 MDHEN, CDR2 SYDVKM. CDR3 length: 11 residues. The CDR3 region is CRTGNTDTQYF. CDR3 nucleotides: TGTCGAACAGGCAACACAGATACGCAGTATTTT.

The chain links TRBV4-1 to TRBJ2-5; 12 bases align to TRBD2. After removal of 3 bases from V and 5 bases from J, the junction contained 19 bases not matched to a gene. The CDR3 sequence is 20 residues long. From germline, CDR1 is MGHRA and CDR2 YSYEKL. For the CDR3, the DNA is TGCGCCAGCAGCCAGGCTCCTACACGACGACTAGCGGGAGCGCGGGAGACCCAGTACTTC. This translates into CASSQAPTRRLAGARETQYF.

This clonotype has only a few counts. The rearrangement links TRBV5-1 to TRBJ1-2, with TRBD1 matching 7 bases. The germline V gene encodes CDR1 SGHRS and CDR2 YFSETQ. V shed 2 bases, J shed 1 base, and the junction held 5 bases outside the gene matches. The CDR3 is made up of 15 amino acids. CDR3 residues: CASSLGTAYNYGYTF. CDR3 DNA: TGCGCCAGCAGCTTAGGGACAGCCTATAACTATGGCTACACCTTC.

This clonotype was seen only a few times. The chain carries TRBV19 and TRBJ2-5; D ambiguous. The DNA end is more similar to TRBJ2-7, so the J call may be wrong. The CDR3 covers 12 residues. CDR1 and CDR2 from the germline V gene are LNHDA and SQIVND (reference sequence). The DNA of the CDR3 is TGTGCCACCCTTCCAGAAGTCCACGAGCAGTACTTC. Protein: CATLPEVHEQYF.

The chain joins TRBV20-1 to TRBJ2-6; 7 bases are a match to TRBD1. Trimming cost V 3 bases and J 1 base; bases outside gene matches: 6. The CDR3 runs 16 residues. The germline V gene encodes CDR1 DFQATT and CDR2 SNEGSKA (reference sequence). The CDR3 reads CSASHRGKSGANVLTF. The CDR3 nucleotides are TGCAGTGCTAGCCACAGGGGAAAGTCTGGGGCCAACGTCCTGACTTTC.

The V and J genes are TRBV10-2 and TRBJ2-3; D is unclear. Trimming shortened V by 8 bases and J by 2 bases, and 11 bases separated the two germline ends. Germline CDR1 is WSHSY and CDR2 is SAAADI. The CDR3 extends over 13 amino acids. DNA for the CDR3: TGCGCCAGCGAAGAGGTAGCCACAGATACGCAGTATTTT. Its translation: CASEEVATDTQYF.

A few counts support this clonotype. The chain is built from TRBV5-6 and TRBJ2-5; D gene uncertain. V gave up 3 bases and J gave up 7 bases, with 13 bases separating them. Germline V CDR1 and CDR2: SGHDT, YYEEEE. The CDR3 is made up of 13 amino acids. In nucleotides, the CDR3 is TGTGCCAGCAGCTCCAGTCTTACGGGGACCCAGTACTTC. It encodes CASSSSLTGTQYF.

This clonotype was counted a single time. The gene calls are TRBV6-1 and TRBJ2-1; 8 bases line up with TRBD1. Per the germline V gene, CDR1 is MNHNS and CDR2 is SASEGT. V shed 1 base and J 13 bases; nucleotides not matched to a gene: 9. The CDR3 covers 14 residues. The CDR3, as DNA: TGTGCCAGCAGTGAAGGGACAGGGACGGAGACCCAGTTCTTC. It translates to CASSEGTGTETQFF.

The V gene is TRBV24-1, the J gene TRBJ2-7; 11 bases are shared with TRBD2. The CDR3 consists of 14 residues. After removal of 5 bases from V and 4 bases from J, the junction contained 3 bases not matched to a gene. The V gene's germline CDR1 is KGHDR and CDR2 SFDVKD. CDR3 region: CATSAGTSGYEQYF. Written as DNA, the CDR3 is TGTGCCACCAGTGCCGGGACTAGCGGTTACGAGCAGTACTTC.

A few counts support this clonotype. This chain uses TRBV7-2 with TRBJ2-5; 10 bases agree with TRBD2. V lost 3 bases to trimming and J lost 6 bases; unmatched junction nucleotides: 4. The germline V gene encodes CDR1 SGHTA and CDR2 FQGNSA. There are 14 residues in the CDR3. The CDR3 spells CASSFPSGSQTQYF. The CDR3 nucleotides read TGTGCCAGCAGCTTCCCTAGCGGGAGCCAGACCCAGTACTTC.

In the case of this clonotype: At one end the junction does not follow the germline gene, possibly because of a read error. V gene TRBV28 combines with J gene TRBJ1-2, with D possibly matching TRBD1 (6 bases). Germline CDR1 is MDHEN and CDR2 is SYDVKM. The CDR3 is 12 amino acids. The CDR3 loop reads CVSSLTGYGYTF. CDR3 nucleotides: TGTGTCAGCAGTTTAACAGGGTATGGCTACACCTTC.

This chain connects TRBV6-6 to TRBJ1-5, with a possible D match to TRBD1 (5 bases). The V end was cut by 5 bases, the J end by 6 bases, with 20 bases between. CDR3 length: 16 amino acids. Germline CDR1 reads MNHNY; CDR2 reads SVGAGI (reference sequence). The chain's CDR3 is CASSRGGGEKGQPQHF. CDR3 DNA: TGTGCCAGCAGTCGCGGTGGAGGGGAGAAGGGTCAGCCCCAGCATTTT.

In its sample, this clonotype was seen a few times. The CDR3 region has the DNA TGTGCCAGCAGTGGAACGACAGTAAAGACCCAGTACTTC. It translates to CASSGTTVKTQYF. The J gene is TRBJ2-5, the V gene TRBV6-5; possible D gene TRBD1, 5 bases. Per the germline V gene, CDR1 is MNHEY and CDR2 is SVGAGI. This CDR3 comprises 13 residues. The V end was cut by 5 bases, the J end by 6 bases, with 13 bases between.